This T cell receptor (beta chain) was found in a study of monozygotic twins with inflammatory bowel disease. TCRdb re-called the 5' RACE reads; one entry per CDR3 protein, DNA not given. The sample totals approximately 160,000 distinct CDR3 sequences. Germline CDR1 SGHKS, CDR2 YYEKEE (reference sequence). CDR3 length: 13 residues. This receptor was obtained from a human donor with ulcerative colitis or Crohn's disease, or a healthy co-twin of an affected twin (not recorded which). This chain links TRBV5-5 with TRBJ1-1; the D gene TCRdb calls, TRBD1, cannot be checked with no DNA. The source material was blood. This CDR3 reads CASSRGTGTEAFF.